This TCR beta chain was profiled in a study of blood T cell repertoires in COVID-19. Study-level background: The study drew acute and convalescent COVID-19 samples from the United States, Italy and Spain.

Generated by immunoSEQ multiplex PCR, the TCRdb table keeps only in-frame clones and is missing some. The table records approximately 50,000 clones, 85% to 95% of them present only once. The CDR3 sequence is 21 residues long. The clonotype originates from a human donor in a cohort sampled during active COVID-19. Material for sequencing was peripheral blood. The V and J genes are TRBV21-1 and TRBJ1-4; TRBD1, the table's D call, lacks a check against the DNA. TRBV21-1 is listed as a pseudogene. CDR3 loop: CASSSKGSMRPRGPTNEKLFF. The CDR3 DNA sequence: TGTGCCAGCAGCTCCAAAGGGTCCATGCGGCCCAGGGGCCCAACTAATGAAAAACTGTTTTTT.